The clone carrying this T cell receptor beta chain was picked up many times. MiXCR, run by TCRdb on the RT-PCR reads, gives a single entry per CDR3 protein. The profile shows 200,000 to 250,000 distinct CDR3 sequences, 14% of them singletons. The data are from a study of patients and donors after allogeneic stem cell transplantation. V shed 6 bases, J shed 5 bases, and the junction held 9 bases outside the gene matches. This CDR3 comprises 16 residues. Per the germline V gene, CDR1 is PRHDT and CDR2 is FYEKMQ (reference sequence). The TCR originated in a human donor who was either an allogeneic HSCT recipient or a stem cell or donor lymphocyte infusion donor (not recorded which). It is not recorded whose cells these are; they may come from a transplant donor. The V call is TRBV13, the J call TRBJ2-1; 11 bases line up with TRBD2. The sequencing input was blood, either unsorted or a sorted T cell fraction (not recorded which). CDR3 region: CASRSRLAGLHNEQFF. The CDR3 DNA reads TGTGCCAGCAGGTCTCGACTAGCGGGGCTGCACAATGAGCAGTTCTTC.